This TCR beta chain appears in the sequencing data of a study of CD8+ T cells in alopecia areata. The study, taken as a whole, reports: Patients shared TCRs less clearly than mice did, possibly for HLA-related reasons. The study found higher clonality in lesional than normal scalp, especially in alopecia totalis/universalis. Besides other cells, scalp samples also yield sequences of resident alphabeta T cells from normal skin.

Extracted from the samples, RNA was reverse transcribed into cDNA to serve as the sequencing template. Here immunoSEQ multiplex PCR was the method, and the copy in TCRdb shows in-frame clones only, minus some. In the table there are 200,000 or so clones, approximately 53% of which are singletons. A FACSAria was used to sort CD4+ and CD8+ T cells. These cells came from PBMCs. The CDR3 has 9 amino acids. Trimming pared 2 bases from V and 11 bases from J, leaving 6 bases between. Per the germline V gene, CDR1 is DFQATT and CDR2 is SNEGSKA (reference sequence). On this clone: Its matching antigen is unknown.

This sequence originates from a human donor in good health. J is TRBJ1-1 and V is TRBV20-1; D remains unclear. Sequenced: CD8+ T cells sorted from blood. The CDR3 loop reads CSARFGAFF. As DNA, the CDR3 is TGCAGTGCTAGATTTGGTGCTTTCTTT.